This T cell receptor (beta chain) is from a study of cytomegalovirus exposure and HLA in healthy donors. Overall study results and limits: Certain sequence variants were highly shared and formed a cluster, and this cluster was likely a sequencing artifact.

Deletions cut 0 bases from V and 6 bases from J, with 12 bases between. The CDR3 totals 14 residues. Germline V gives CDR1 SEHNR, CDR2 FQNEAQ (reference sequence). There are a few counts of this clone. As yet, its antigen is unknown. This PCR relied on a set of 60 Vbeta primers and 13 Jbeta primers. This table comes from immunoSEQ multiplex PCR, and its TCRdb copy is limited to in-frame clones, with some not included. In the table there are 120,000 to 150,000 clones, around 10% of which are singletons. This receptor was identified in a male donor in good health and CMV-seronegative. V usage is TRBV7-9 and J usage is TRBJ2-7; possibly TRBD1 for D (5 bases). Sequenced material: PBMCs. The CDR3: CASSLAGTGAEQYF. The CDR3 coding sequence is TGTGCCAGCAGCTTAGCGGGAACAGGTGCCGAGCAGTACTTC.